This TCR beta chain comes out of a study of T cells in localized non-small cell lung cancer. Study-wide findings and caveats: Adjacent uninvolved lung had the highest clonality, suggesting focused antigen responses.

Regarding this clone: Its target is unknown.

The CDR3 covers 17 residues. In germline, CDR1 is LNHDA, CDR2 SQIVND (reference sequence). V was clipped by 4 bases and J by 1 base, with 17 bases between them. Clones were read by immunoSEQ multiplex PCR, and TCRdb kept only the in-frame ones, dropping some. The data hold 15,000 to 20,000 clones, with around 82% observed a single time. The chain recombines TRBV19 with TRBJ1-5; D uncertain. This TCR derives from a male donor aged 60 or over with stage III lung adenocarcinoma. Specimen: peripheral blood, collected before any cancer treatment. In DNA form, the CDR3 reads TGTGCCAGTAGTACGGAACGGAGTTTTTTCAGCAATCAGCCCCAGCATTTT. It is translated as CASSTERSFFSNQPQHF.